Listed below are T cell receptor beta chains from one sample, sequenced in a study of identical twins. TCRdb called the 5' RACE reads again in MiXCR, with one record for every CDR3 protein. The sample lists 260,000 or so distinct CDR3 sequences; 6% to 8.5% were seen once. The same specimen was also included in a second study, on yellow fever vaccine responses in identical twins.

The specimen sequenced was CD8+ T cells sorted from blood. The receptors here all came from a woman aged 18 to 35 in good health. The conserved cysteine and the conserved F or W are not part of the CDR3 here. The order of the fields is J gene, V gene, CDR3 protein.

>TRBJ2-7|TRBV7-9
ASSSQGREQY
>TRBJ2-1|TRBV28
ASSLAGLAGGRGEQF
>TRBJ2-2|TRBV12-3/TRBV12-4
ASSPRKNTGELF
>TRBJ2-7|TRBV20-1
SATETYEQY
>TRBJ2-1|TRBV7-9
ASSLTSLGEQF
>TRBJ2-1|TRBV20-1
SARGPSKDSDYNEQF
>TRBJ1-5|TRBV5-6
ASSLGASPQH
>TRBJ2-1|TRBV21-1
ASSNRQLGPGATYNEQF
>TRBJ2-2|TRBV15
ATSRDRAGELF
>TRBJ2-5|TRBV6-2/TRBV6-3
ASSYSGGGVETQY
>TRBJ2-2|TRBV20-1
SARPSGLAGNTGELF
>TRBJ1-5|TRBV27
ASSLGGHGQPQH
>TRBJ1-2|TRBV2
ASSEWGLGGNYGYT
>TRBJ2-5|TRBV5-1
ASSRSGETQY
>TRBJ2-1|TRBV20-1
SATGTSAHNEQF
>TRBJ2-2|TRBV29-1
SVIVAGGSSGELF
>TRBJ2-2|TRBV5-6
ASRNEGGNTGELF
>TRBJ2-7|TRBV12-3/TRBV12-4
ASSLTTNYEQY
>TRBJ2-1|TRBV4-1
ASSQDRAEQF
>TRBJ2-7|TRBV4-1
ASSQAEVSSGLAYEQY
>TRBJ2-3|TRBV27
ASRIQGDTISDTQY
>TRBJ2-7|TRBV11-2
ASSPSTGDEQY
>TRBJ1-4|TRBV16
ASSDIAGASGATNEKLF
>TRBJ2-3|TRBV27
ASSPFRPDTQY
>TRBJ2-3|TRBV27
ASSFLPDGQGRGDTQY
>TRBJ2-5|TRBV20-1
SAGKDGPYQETQY
>TRBJ2-5|TRBV20-1
SATSGLVWETQY
>TRBJ1-5|TRBV2
ASSERGYQPQH
>TRBJ2-1|TRBV29-1
SASDQGGEQF
>TRBJ2-3|TRBV11-1
ASSSTGLSTDTQY
>TRBJ2-1|TRBV7-9
ASSPEGNEQF
>TRBJ2-6|TRBV28
ASSPSDRESGANVLT
>TRBJ1-2|TRBV4-2
ASSQDLVGSALGTRGYT
>TRBJ2-3|TRBV29-1
SVAGTRTSGRAADTQY
>TRBJ1-5|TRBV12-3/TRBV12-4
ASSLQGTGNQPQH
>TRBJ2-2|TRBV6-5
VSSYPRTGGPGELF
>TRBJ1-2|TRBV27
ATYSGDGYT
>TRBJ2-1|TRBV4-1
ASSQVPGAYNEQF
>TRBJ1-1|TRBV28
ASSPHTEAF
>TRBJ2-7|TRBV28
ASSFSGRLYEQY
>TRBJ2-1|TRBV12-3/TRBV12-4
ASSFPINPSYNEQF
>TRBJ2-2|TRBV27
ASTSQGGTGELF
>TRBJ1-1|TRBV12-3/TRBV12-4
ASTLWVGTEAF
>TRBJ2-1|TRBV12-3/TRBV12-4
ASSGLAGGNEQF
>TRBJ1-5|TRBV12-3/TRBV12-4
ASSGQGYSNQPQH
>TRBJ2-5|TRBV7-8
ASSLVLAGRETQY
>TRBJ2-7|TRBV29-1
SVEGLAGGAASPYEQY
>TRBJ2-5|TRBV10-3
AISETEIFETQY